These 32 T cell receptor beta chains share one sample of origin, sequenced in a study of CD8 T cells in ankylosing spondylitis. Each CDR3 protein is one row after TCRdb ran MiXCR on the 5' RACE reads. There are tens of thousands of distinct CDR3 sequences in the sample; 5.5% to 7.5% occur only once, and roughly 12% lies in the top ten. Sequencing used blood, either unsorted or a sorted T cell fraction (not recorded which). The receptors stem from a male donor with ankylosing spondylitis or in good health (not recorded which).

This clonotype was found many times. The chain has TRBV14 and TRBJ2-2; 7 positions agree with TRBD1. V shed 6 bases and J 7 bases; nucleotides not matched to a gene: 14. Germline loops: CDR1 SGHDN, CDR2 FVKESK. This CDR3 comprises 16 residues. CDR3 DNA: TGTGCCAGCAGGTTCGGGTTAGGGGGCGCCGGCGGGGAGCTGTTTTTT. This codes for CASRFGLGGAGGELFF.

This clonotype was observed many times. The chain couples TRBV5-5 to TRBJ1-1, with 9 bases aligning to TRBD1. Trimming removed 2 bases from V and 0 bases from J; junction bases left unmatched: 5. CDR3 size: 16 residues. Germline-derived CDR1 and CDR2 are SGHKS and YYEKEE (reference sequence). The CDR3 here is CASSFGTGSMNTEAFF. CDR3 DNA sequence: TGTGCCAGCAGCTTCGGGACAGGGTCCATGAACACTGAAGCTTTCTTT.

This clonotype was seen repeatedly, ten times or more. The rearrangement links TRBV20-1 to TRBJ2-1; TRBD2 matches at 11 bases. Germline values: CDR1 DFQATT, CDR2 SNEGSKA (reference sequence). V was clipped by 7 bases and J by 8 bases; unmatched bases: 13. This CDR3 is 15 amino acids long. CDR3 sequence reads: CSEELAGAVYHEQFF. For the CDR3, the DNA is TGCAGTGAAGAACTAGCGGGGGCCGTATACCATGAGCAGTTCTTC.

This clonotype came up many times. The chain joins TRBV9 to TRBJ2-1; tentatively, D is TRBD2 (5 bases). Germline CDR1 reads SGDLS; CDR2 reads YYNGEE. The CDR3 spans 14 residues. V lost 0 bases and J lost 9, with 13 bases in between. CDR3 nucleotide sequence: TGTGCCAGCAGCGTAGCTCTCGGTGAGGGTGAGCAGTTCTTC. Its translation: CASSVALGEGEQFF.

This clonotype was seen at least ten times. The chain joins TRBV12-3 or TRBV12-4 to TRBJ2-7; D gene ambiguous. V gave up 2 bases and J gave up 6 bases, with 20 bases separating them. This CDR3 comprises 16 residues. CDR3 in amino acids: CASSLRRTTDPLEQYF. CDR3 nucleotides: TGTGCCAGCAGTTTAAGGCGCACCACCGACCCCCTCGAGCAGTACTTC.

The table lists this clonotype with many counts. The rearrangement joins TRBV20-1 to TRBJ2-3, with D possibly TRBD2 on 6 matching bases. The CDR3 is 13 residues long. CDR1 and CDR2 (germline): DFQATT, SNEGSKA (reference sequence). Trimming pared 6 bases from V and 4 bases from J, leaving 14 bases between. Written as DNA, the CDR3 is TGCAGTGCGGAGGGCGGGCAGGCAGATACGCAGTATTTT. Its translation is CSAEGGQADTQYF.

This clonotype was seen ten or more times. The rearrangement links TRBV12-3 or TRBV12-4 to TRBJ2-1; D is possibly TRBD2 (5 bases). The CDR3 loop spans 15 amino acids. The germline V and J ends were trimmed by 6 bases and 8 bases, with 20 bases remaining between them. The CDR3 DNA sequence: TGTGCCAGCAGAACACGCGGTGACTACTTCCATGAGCAGTTCTTC. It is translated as CASRTRGDYFHEQFF.

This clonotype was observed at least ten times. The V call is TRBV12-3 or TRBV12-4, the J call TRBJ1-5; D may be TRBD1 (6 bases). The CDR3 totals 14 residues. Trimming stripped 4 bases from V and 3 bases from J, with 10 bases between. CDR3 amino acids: CASSSGQFNQPQHF. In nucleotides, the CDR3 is TGTGCCAGCAGTTCCGGACAGTTCAATCAGCCCCAGCATTTT.

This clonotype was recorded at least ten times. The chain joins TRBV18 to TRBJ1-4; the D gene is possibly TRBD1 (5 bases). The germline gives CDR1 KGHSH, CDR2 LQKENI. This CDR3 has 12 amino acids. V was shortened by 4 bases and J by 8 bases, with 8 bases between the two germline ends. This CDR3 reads CASSRDREKLFF. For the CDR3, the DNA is TGTGCCAGCTCACGGGACCGGGAAAAACTGTTTTTT. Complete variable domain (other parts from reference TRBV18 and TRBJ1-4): NAGVMQNPRHLVRRRGQEARLRCSPMKGHSHVYWYRQLPEEGLKFMVYLQKENIIDESGMPKERFSAEFPKEGPSILRIQQVVRGDSAAYFCASSRDREKLFFGSGTQLSVL.

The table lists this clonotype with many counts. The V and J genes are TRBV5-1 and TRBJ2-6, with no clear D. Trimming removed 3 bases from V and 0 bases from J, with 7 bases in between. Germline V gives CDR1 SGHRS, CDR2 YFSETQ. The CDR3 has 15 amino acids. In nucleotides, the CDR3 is TGCGCCAGCAGCTGGCGTATCTCTGGGGCCAACGTCCTGACTTTC. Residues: CASSWRISGANVLTF.

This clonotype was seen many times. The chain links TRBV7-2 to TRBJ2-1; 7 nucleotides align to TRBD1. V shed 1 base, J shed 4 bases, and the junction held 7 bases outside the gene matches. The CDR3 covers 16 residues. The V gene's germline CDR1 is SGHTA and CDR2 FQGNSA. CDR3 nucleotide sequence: TGTGCCAGCAGCTTAGGGACAGGATCCCATTACAATGAGCAGTTCTTC. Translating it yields CASSLGTGSHYNEQFF.

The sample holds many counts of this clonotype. The CDR3 reads CASSLGGASTEAFF. For the CDR3, the DNA is TGTGCCAGCAGTTTGGGAGGGGCCAGCACTGAAGCTTTCTTT. J is TRBJ1-1 and V is TRBV12-3 or TRBV12-4, with a tentative D call TRBD1 (5 bases). V lost 3 bases, J lost 4 bases, and 12 bases lay in between. CDR3 length: 14 amino acids.

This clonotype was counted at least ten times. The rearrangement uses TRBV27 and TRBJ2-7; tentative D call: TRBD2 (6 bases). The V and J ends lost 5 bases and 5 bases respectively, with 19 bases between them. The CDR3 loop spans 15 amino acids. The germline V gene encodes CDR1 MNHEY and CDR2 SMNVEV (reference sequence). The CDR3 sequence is CASSLSGTPWNEQYF. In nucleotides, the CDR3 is TGTGCCAGCAGTCTGTCCGGGACTCCCTGGAACGAGCAGTACTTC.

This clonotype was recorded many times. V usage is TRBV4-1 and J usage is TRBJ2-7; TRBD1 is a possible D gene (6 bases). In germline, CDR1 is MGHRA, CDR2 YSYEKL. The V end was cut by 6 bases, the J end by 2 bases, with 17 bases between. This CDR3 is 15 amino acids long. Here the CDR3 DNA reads TGCGCCAGCAGTCGACTGACCGGGACACCCTACGAGCAGTACTTC. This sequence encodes CASSRLTGTPYEQYF.

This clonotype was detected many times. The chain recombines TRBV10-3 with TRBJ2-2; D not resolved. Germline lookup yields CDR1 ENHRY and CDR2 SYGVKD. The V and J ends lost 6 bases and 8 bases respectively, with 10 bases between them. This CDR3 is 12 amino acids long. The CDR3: CAISGFGGELFF. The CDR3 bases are TGTGCCATCAGCGGTTTTGGAGGGGAGCTGTTTTTT.

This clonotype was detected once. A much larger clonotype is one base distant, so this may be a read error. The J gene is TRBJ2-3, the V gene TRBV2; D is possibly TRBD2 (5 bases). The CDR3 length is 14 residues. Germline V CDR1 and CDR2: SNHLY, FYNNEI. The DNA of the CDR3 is TGTACCAGCAGTGAGCGGAGGTCGGCAGATACGCAGTATTTT. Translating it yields CTSSERRSADTQYF.

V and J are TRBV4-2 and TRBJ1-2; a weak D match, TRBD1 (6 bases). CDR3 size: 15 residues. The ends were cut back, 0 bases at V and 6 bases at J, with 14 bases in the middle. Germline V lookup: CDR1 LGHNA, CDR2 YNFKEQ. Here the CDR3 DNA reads TGTGCCAGCAGCCAAGACTCCGCAGGGGATAATGGCTACACCTTC. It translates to CASSQDSAGDNGYTF.

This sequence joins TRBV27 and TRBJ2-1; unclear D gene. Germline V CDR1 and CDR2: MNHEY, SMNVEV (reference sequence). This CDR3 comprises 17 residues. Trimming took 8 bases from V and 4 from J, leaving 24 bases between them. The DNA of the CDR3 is TGTGCCAGCGGCCCTTTGGCAGACTCCTTCCTTTACAATGAGCAGTTCTTC. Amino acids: CASGPLADSFLYNEQFF.

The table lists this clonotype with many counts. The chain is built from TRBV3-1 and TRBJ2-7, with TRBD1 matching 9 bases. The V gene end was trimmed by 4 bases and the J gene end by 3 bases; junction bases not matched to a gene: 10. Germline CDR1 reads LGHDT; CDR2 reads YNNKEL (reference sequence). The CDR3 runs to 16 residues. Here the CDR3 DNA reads TGTGCCAGCAGCCGATTCCCGGGACAGGGTATCTACGAGCAGTACTTC. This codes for CASSRFPGQGIYEQYF.

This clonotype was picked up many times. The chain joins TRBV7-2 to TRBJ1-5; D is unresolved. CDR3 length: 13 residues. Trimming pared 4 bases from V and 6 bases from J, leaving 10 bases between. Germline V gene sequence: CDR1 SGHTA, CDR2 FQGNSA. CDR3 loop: CASSSLAGQPQHF. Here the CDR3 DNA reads TGTGCCAGCAGCTCCCTCGCAGGTCAGCCCCAGCATTTT. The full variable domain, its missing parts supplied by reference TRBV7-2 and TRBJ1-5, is GAGVSQSPSNKVTEKGKDVELRCDPISGHTALYWYRQSLGQGLEFLIYFQGNSAPDKSGLPSDRFSAERTGGSVSTLTIQRTQQEDSAVYLCASSSLAGQPQHFGDGTRLSIL.

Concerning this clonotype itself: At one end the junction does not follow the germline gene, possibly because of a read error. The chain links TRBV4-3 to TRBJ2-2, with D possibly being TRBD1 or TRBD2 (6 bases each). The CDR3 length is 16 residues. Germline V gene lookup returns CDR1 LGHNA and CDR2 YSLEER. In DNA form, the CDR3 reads TGCGCCAGCAGCCAAGTTCGCGGGACAAACACCGCGGAGCTGTTTTTT. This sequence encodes CASSQVRGTNTAELFF.

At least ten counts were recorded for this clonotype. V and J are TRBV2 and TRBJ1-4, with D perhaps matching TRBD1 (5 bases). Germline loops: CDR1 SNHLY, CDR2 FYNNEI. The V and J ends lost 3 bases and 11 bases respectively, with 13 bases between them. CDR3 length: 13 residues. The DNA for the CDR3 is TGTGCCAGCAGTGAGGGGCCAGTGGGGAAACTGTTTTTT. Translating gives CASSEGPVGKLFF.

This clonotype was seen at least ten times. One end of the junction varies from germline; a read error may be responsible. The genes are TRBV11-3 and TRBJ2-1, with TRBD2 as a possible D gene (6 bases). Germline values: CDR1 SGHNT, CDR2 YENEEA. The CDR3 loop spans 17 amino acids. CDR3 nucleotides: TGTGCCAGCAGCAAAGGAGGGGCCCAATCCTCCAACAATGAGCAGTTCTTC. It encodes CASSKGGAQSSNNEQFF. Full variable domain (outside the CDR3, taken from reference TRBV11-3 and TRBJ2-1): EAGVVQSPRYKIIEKKQPVAFWCNPISGHNTLYWYLQNLGQGPELLIRYENEEAVDDSQLPKDRFSAERLKGVDSTLKIQPAELGDSAVYLCASSKGGAQSSNNEQFFGPGTRLTVL.

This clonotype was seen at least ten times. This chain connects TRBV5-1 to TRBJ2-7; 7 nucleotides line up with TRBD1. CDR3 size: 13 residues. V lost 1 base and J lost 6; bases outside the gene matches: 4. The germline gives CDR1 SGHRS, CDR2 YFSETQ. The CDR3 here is CASSLYRGSEQYF. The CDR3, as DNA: TGCGCCAGCAGCTTGTACAGGGGAAGCGAGCAGTACTTC.

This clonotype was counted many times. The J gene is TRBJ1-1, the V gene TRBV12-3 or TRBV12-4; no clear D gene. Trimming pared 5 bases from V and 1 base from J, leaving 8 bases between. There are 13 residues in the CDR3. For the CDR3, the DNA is TGTGCCAGCAGTCCCGATTGGAACACTGAAGCTTTCTTT. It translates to CASSPDWNTEAFF.

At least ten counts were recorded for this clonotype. CDR3 nucleotide sequence: TGTGCCAGCAGCTTGGGACAGGGGCGAGGTGAGCAGTTCTTC. It yields the protein CASSLGQGRGEQFF. This sequence joins TRBV13 and TRBJ2-1; 10 bases agree with TRBD1. Germline lookup yields CDR1 PRHDT and CDR2 FYEKMQ (reference sequence). V lost 3 bases to trimming and J lost 9 bases; unmatched junction nucleotides: 5. The CDR3 contains 14 residues.

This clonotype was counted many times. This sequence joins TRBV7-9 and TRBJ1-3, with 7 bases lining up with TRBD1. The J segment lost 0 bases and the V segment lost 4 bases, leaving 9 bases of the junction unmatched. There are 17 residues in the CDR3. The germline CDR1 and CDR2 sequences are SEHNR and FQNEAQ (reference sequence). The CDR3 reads CASSYPGQSFSGNTIYF. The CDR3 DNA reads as TGTGCCAGCAGCTACCCGGGACAGTCATTCTCTGGAAACACCATATATTTT.

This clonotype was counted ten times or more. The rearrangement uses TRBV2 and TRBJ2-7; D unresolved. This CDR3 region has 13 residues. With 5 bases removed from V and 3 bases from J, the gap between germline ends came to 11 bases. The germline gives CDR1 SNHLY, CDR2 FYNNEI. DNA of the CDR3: TGTGCCAGCAGTCCCTCCGGCCTCTACGAGCAGTACTTC. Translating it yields CASSPSGLYEQYF.

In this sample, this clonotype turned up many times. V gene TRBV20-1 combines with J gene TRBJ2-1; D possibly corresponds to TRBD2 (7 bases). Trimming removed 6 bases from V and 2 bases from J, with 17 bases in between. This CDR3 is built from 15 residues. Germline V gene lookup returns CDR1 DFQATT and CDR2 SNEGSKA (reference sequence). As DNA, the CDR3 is TGCAGTGCGGAGACAGGACTAGTAACCTACAATGAGCAGTTCTTC. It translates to CSAETGLVTYNEQFF.

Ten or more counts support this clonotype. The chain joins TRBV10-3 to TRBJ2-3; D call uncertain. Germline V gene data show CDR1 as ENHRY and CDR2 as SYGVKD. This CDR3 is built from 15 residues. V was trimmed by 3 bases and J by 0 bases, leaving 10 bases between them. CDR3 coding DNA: TGTGCCATCAGTGACCAGCTAACTAGCACAGATACGCAGTATTTT. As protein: CAISDQLTSTDTQYF.

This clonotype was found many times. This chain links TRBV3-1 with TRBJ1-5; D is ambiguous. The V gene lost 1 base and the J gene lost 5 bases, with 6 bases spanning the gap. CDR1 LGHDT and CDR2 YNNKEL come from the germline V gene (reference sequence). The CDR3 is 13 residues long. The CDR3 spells CASSQGFDQPQHF. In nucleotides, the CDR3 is TGTGCCAGCAGCCAAGGATTTGATCAGCCCCAGCATTTT.

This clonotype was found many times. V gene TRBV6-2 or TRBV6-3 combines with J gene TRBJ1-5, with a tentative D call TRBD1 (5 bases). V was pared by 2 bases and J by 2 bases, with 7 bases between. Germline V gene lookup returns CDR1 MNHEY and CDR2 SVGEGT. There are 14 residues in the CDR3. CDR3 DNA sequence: TGTGCCAGCAGTTACCAGGGTGGCAATCAGCCCCAGCATTTT. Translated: CASSYQGGNQPQHF.